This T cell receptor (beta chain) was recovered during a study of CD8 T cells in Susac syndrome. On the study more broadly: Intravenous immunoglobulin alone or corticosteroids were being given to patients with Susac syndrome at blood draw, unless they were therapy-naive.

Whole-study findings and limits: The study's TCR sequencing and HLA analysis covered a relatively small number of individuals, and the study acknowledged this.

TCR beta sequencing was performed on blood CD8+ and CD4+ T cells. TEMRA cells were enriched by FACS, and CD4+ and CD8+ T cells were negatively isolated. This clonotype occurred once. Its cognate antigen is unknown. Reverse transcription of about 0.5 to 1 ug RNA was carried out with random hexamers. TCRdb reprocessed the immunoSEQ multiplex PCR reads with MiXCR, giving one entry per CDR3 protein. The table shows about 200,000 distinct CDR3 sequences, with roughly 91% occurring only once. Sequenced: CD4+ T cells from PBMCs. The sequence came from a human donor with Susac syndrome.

The CDR3 loop reads CASSETANTGELFF. In DNA form, the CDR3 reads TGTGCCAGCAGTGAAACGGCAAACACCGGGGAGCTGTTTTTT. The chain uses TRBV6-1 and TRBJ2-2; D is undetermined. The CDR3 sequence is 14 residues long. The germline CDR1 and CDR2 sequences are MNHNS and SASEGT. V lost 2 bases and J lost 2, with 6 bases in between.